Listed here are 31 T cell receptor beta chains from one sample, sequenced in a study of blood T cell repertoires in COVID-19. The data were produced by immunoSEQ multiplex PCR, yet TCRdb's version contains in-frame clones alone and is incomplete. The sample has about 300,000 clones, around four fifths seen once. The sequencing input was peripheral blood. All receptors come from a woman in her forties or fifties with acute or convalescent COVID-19.

This clone showed up just a few times. Its ends do not fully match the called genes, so a read error is possible. V usage is TRBV30 and J usage is TRBJ2-1; 13 nucleotides align to TRBD2. CDR1 and CDR2 from the germline V gene are GTSNPN and SVGIG (reference sequence). The CDR3 runs to 13 residues. The CDR3 reads CAWSLGLAGETVF. DNA of the CDR3: TGTGCCTGGAGTCTTGGACTAGCGGGAGAGACGGTCTTC.

V gene TRBV29-1 combines with J gene TRBJ2-3; TRBD1 is a possible D gene (7 bases). V lost 1 base to trimming and J lost 0 bases, with 14 bases between them. Germline CDR1 reads SQVTM; CDR2 reads ANQGSEA. The CDR3 is 16 amino acids. CDR3 protein: CSVEGGDRISTDTQYF. The CDR3 DNA follows: TGCAGCGTTGAAGGCGGGGACAGAATAAGCACAGATACGCAGTATTTT.

This sequence joins TRBV2 and TRBJ1-4; D is uncertain. V dropped 11 bases and J dropped 0 bases, with 7 bases sitting between them. The CDR3 totals 12 residues. Germline V gene data show CDR1 as SNHLY and CDR2 as FYNNEI. Written as DNA, the CDR3 is TGTGCCTCGAGCGCAACTAATGAAAAACTGTTTTTT. Protein product: CASSATNEKLFF.

The sample holds a few counts of this clone. CDR3 nucleotide sequence: TGTGCCAGCAGTTTATCCGGGACAAATAACGGCTACACCTTC. Encoded protein: CASSLSGTNNGYTF. This chain links TRBV28 with TRBJ1-2; a possible D gene is TRBD1 (6 bases). V was trimmed by 1 base and J by 8 bases, leaving 14 bases between them. The CDR3 length is 14 residues. The germline gives CDR1 MDHEN, CDR2 SYDVKM.

About this clone: Other DNA sequences of this sample code for an identical CDR3. This sequence joins TRBV19 and TRBJ1-4; 10 bases line up with TRBD1. This CDR3 region has 14 residues. J lost 8 bases, V lost 6 bases, and 6 bases had no gene match. Germline CDR1 is LNHDA and CDR2 is SQIVND (reference sequence). The CDR3 is CASSRDRGSEKLFF. The CDR3 nucleotides are TGTGCCAGTAGCAGGGACAGGGGTAGCGAAAAACTGTTTTTT.

This chain links TRBV6-4 with TRBJ2-3; 10 bases are a match to TRBD2. V dropped 4 bases and J dropped 1; count of bases not matched to a gene: 5. The CDR3 has 16 amino acids. Per germline, CDR1 MRHNA and CDR2 SNTAGT. CDR3 DNA: TGTGCCAGCAGTGTAAGCGGGGGGGCCGGCACAGATACGCAGTATTTT. This translates into CASSVSGGAGTDTQYF.

The V gene is TRBV29-1, the J gene TRBJ1-1; perhaps TRBD1 as D (5 bases). Trimming took off 3 bases at V and 1 base at J, with 12 bases between the two ends. The CDR3 runs to 14 residues. Per germline, CDR1 SQVTM and CDR2 ANQGSEA. The CDR3 region is CSVDGALRNTEAFF. CDR3 sequence (DNA): TGCAGCGTTGATGGGGCCTTGCGGAACACTGAAGCTTTCTTT.

This clone was detected once. The rearrangement links TRBV19 to TRBJ2-1; 9 bases are shared with TRBD2. This CDR3 is 14 amino acids long. Looked up from germline, CDR1 is LNHDA and CDR2 is SQIVND (reference sequence). V shed 5 bases, J shed 5 bases, and the junction held 4 bases outside the gene matches. As DNA, the CDR3 is TGTGCCAGTAGTTTCCCTAGCGGGGACAATGAGCAGTTCTTC. It specifies CASSFPSGDNEQFF.

V gene TRBV29-1 combines with J gene TRBJ1-1, with TRBD1 matching over 7 bases. V was clipped by 3 bases and J by 5 bases; unmatched bases: 18. Germline CDR1 SQVTM, CDR2 ANQGSEA. This CDR3 spans 17 amino acids. Here the CDR3 DNA reads TGCAGCGTTGAGACTCGGGCAACAGTGGCAGGGGGAACTGAAGCTTTCTTT. Translation: CSVETRATVAGGTEAFF. The full variable domain, in which reference TRBV29-1 and TRBJ1-1 provide the parts outside the CDR3, is SAVISQKPSRDICQRGTSLTIQCQVDSQVTMMFWYRQQPGQSLTLIATANQGSEATYESGFVIDKFPISRPNLTFSTLTVSNMSPEDSSIYLCSVETRATVAGGTEAFFGQGTRLTVV.

Worth noting for this clone: One end of the junction does not line up with germline, which may come from a read error. The gene calls are TRBV6-4 and TRBJ1-4, with 11 nucleotides matching TRBD1. The CDR3 has 16 residues. Germline V gene data show CDR1 as MRHNA and CDR2 as SNTAGT. CDR3 loop: CARSEDRGQVNEKLFF. The CDR3 coding sequence is TGTGCCAGAAGTGAGGACAGGGGGCAGGTTAATGAAAAACTGTTTTTT.

This sequence joins TRBV18 and TRBJ2-1, with 10 nucleotides matching TRBD1. This CDR3 is built from 13 residues. Trimming removed 5 bases from V and 7 bases from J; junction bases left unmatched: 2. Looked up from germline, CDR1 is KGHSH and CDR2 is LQKENI. The CDR3 protein is CASSTGQGNEQFF. The CDR3 DNA is TGTGCCAGCTCAACGGGACAGGGGAATGAGCAGTTCTTC.

This clone has more than one count but fewer than ten. The CDR3 coding sequence is TGTGCCAGCTCACCACAAGGACAGCCTAACTATGGCTACACCTTC. Protein sequence: CASSPQGQPNYGYTF. The chain employs TRBV18 and TRBJ1-2; tentatively, D is TRBD1 (6 bases). Trimming cost V 1 base and J 0 bases, with 9 bases left between them. Germline V gives CDR1 KGHSH, CDR2 LQKENI. The length of the CDR3 is 15 residues.

This sequence joins TRBV6-5 and TRBJ2-1; TRBD1 agrees at 7 bases. The CDR3 is 14 residues long. V lost 6 bases and J lost 4; bases outside the gene matches: 6. Looked up from germline, CDR1 is MNHEY and CDR2 is SVGAGI. The CDR3 DNA sequence: TGTGCCAGCAGGCCGGGACAGTCGTACAATGAGCAGTTCTTC. Its protein product is CASRPGQSYNEQFF.

The chain has TRBV5-1 and TRBJ2-1, with D tentatively TRBD2 (6 bases). Germline CDR1 is SGHRS and CDR2 is YFSETQ. This CDR3 has 15 residues. Trimming removed 2 bases from V and 3 bases from J, with 12 bases in between. The DNA of the CDR3 is TGCGCCAGCAGCTTTGGCCCTAGCGACTACAATGAGCAGTTCTTC. Protein sequence: CASSFGPSDYNEQFF.

The chain has TRBV19 and TRBJ1-1; possible D gene TRBD1, 6 bases. The length of the CDR3 is 14 residues. The V gene's germline CDR1 is LNHDA and CDR2 SQIVND (reference sequence). Trimming pared 5 bases from V and 1 base from J, leaving 11 bases between. CDR3 in amino acids: CASSPRTANTEAFF. DNA of the CDR3: TGTGCCAGTAGTCCGAGGACAGCGAACACTGAAGCTTTCTTT. The full variable domain, in which reference TRBV19 and TRBJ1-1 provide the parts outside the CDR3, is DGGITQSPKYLFRKEGQNVTLSCEQNLNHDAMYWYRQDPGQGLRLIYYSQIVNDFQKGDIAEGYSVSREKKESFPLTVTSAQKNPTAFYLCASSPRTANTEAFFGQGTRLTVV.

J is TRBJ1-3 and V is TRBV30; 7 positions agree with TRBD1. Unmatched junction bases numbered 1, after V lost 5 bases and J lost 0 bases. This CDR3 spans 13 amino acids. Per the germline V gene, CDR1 is GTSNPN and CDR2 is SVGIG (reference sequence). CDR3 nucleotide sequence: TGTGCCTGGGGACAGGACTCTGGAAACACCATATATTTT. Translating it yields CAWGQDSGNTIYF.

The chain couples TRBV3-1 (or the pseudogene TRBV3-2) to TRBJ1-4, with D possibly being TRBD1 (5 bases). This CDR3 comprises 14 residues. Per germline, CDR1 LGHDT and CDR2 YNNKEL (reference sequence). Trimming left V 7 bases short and J 6 bases short, with 15 bases between. CDR3 in DNA: TGTGCCAGCACCCAGAGGCAGGGATATGAAAAACTGTTTTTT. Translated, it gives CASTQRQGYEKLFF.

The rearrangement uses TRBV7-3 and TRBJ2-5; 7 bases agree with TRBD2. V shed 2 bases, J shed 5 bases, and the junction held 5 bases outside the gene matches. This CDR3 has 14 residues. Per the germline V gene, CDR1 is SGHTA and CDR2 is FQGTGA. The CDR3, as DNA: TGTGCCAGCAGCTTAGCGGGAGATGGGGAGACCCAGTACTTC. Translated, it gives CASSLAGDGETQYF.

This clone has only one observation. The chain recombines TRBV18 with TRBJ1-2; 7 bases align to TRBD1. J lost 8 bases, V lost 2 bases, and 5 bases had no gene match. The CDR3 length is 13 residues. The germline V gene encodes CDR1 KGHSH and CDR2 LQKENI. CDR3 sequence reads: CASSPDRVDGYTF. CDR3 nucleotides: TGTGCCAGCTCACCAGACAGGGTTGACGGCTACACCTTC.

The chain couples TRBV7-9 to TRBJ2-2; tentative D call: TRBD1 (6 bases). This CDR3 comprises 15 residues. Germline V gene sequence: CDR1 SEHNR, CDR2 FQNEAQ (reference sequence). The V end was cut by 2 bases, the J end by 3 bases, with 10 bases between. The DNA of the CDR3 is TGTGCCAGCAGCTTACAGGGGTGGGACACCGGGGAGCTGTTTTTT. Translated, it gives CASSLQGWDTGELFF.

This chain uses TRBV10-3 with TRBJ1-5; D is possibly TRBD1 (5 bases). V lost 2 bases, J lost 3 bases, and 14 bases lay in between. Germline V CDR1 and CDR2: ENHRY, SYGVKD. The CDR3 length is 16 residues. The chain's CDR3 is CAISERGLDTNQPQHF. CDR3 nucleotides: TGTGCCATCAGTGAGAGGGGTCTAGATACCAATCAGCCCCAGCATTTT.

The gene calls are TRBV19 and TRBJ1-2, with TRBD1 matching over 9 bases. The CDR3 runs 15 residues. V lost 8 bases to trimming and J lost 3 bases; unmatched junction nucleotides: 10. CDR1 is LNHDA, CDR2 SQIVND, per germline (reference sequence). The CDR3 coding sequence is TGTGCCAGTGGCGGACAGGGGCGCCGCGACTATGGCTACACCTTC. It codes for CASGGQGRRDYGYTF.

In its sample, this clone was seen once. The V and J genes are TRBV11-3 and TRBJ2-5; D is uncertain. Per germline, CDR1 SGHNT and CDR2 YENEEA. The CDR3 totals 13 residues. V lost 5 bases to trimming and J lost 5 bases, with 12 bases between them. As DNA, the CDR3 is TGTGCCAGCAGCCCCTCAACGGAGGAGACCCAGTACTTC. Its translation: CASSPSTEETQYF.

This clone was counted only a few times. The chain joins TRBV11-2 to TRBJ2-7; 9 bases map to TRBD2. CDR1 and CDR2 (germline): SGHAT, FQNNGV. After removal of 5 bases from V and 4 bases from J, the junction contained 12 bases not matched to a gene. This CDR3 is 16 amino acids long. In DNA form, the CDR3 reads TGTGCCAGCAGCCCCCTAAGGCGGGAGGGCCTTTACGAGCAGTACTTC. This sequence encodes CASSPLRREGLYEQYF. The whole variable domain, filled in from reference TRBV11-2 and TRBJ2-7, reads EAGVAQSPRYKIIEKRQSVAFWCNPISGHATLYWYQQILGQGPKLLIQFQNNGVVDDSQLPKDRFSAERLKGVDSTLKIQPAKLEDSAVYLCASSPLRREGLYEQYFGPGTRLTVT.

The chain uses TRBV6-5 and TRBJ1-5, with TRBD1 matching over 9 bases. Looked up from germline, CDR1 is MNHEY and CDR2 is SVGAGI. The trim removed 8 bases at V and 6 bases at J, leaving 8 bases unmatched. The CDR3 has 14 amino acids. CDR3 in amino acids: CASRKGTGSQPQHF. CDR3 DNA: TGTGCCAGCCGAAAAGGGACAGGGAGTCAGCCCCAGCATTTT.

The chain couples TRBV29-1 to TRBJ2-1; a weak D match, TRBD1 (6 bases). The CDR3 loop spans 14 amino acids. Trimming cost V 5 bases and J 7 bases, with 18 bases left between them. CDR1 is SQVTM, CDR2 ANQGSEA, per germline. CDR3 in amino acids: CSVRWGLDRNEQFF. The CDR3, as DNA: TGCAGCGTTCGATGGGGGCTAGATCGTAATGAGCAGTTCTTC.

The genes are TRBV24-1 and TRBJ2-2; TRBD2 matches 7 bases. V lost 4 bases and J lost 4; bases outside the gene matches: 8. Germline CDR1 is KGHDR and CDR2 is SFDVKD. This CDR3 is 16 amino acids long. CDR3 sequence (DNA): TGTGCCACCAGTGAGACCGGGACTACTCCCACCGGGGAGCTGTTTTTT. This translates into CATSETGTTPTGELFF.

This clone was recorded a few times. This sample also contains other DNA sequences that code for the same CDR3. The chain carries TRBV6-5 and TRBJ1-2; D may be TRBD1 (5 bases). Germline CDR1 and CDR2: MNHEY and SVGAGI. The CDR3 covers 12 residues. V lost 9 bases, J lost 4 bases, and 12 bases lay in between. CDR3 loop: CASRTGGYGYTF. The CDR3 DNA reads TGTGCCAGTAGAACAGGCGGCTATGGCTACACCTTC.

The chain joins TRBV7-2 to TRBJ2-1; no definite D call. The germline V and J ends were trimmed by 0 bases and 8 bases, with 11 bases remaining between them. The CDR3 covers 14 residues. The germline V gene encodes CDR1 SGHTA and CDR2 FQGNSA. CDR3 sequence reads: CASSLARSVDEQFF. The CDR3 bases are TGTGCCAGCAGCTTAGCCAGGTCGGTAGATGAGCAGTTCTTC.

The J gene is TRBJ1-1, the V gene TRBV18, with D perhaps TRBD1 (6 bases). V was cut by 0 bases and J by 1 base, with 6 bases left in between. Germline V gene data show CDR1 as KGHSH and CDR2 as LQKENI. The CDR3 length is 14 residues. The CDR3 loop reads CASSPPGQNTEAFF. Here the CDR3 DNA reads TGTGCCAGCTCACCACCGGGACAGAACACTGAAGCTTTCTTT.

This clone was counted between two and nine times. The chain links TRBV12-5 to TRBJ2-5; 10 bases align to TRBD2. The CDR3 totals 16 residues. The germline V gene encodes CDR1 LGHNT and CDR2 FRNRAP. Trimming cost V 4 bases and J 3 bases; bases outside gene matches: 8. The CDR3 sequence is CASGSLTSGREETQYF. Here the CDR3 DNA reads TGTGCTAGTGGTTCGCTGACTAGCGGGCGGGAAGAGACCCAGTACTTC.